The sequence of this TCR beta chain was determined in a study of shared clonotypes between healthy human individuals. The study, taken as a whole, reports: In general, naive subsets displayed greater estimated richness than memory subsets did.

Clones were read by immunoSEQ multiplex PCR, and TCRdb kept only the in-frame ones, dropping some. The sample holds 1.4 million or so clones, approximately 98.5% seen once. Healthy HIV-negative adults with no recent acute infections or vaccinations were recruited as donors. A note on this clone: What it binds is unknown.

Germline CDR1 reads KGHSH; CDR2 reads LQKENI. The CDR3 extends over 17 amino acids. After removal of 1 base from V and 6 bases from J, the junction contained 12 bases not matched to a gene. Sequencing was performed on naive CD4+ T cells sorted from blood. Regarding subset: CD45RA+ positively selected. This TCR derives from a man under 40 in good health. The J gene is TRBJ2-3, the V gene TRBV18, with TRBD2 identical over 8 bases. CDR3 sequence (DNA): TGTGCCAGCTCACCACAAAAAGCGGGAGTCTTTCCGGATACGCAGTATTTT. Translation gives CASSPQKAGVFPDTQYF.